This entry is about one TCR beta chain. This record comes from a study of blood T cell repertoires in COVID-19. Across the study: There were acute and convalescent COVID-19 samples, and they came from the United States, Italy and Spain. Sources were T cells, B-cell-depleted T cells, or PBMCs; the material itself was cDNA or gDNA.

Original processing notes: Amplification from reference gene primers served as the basis for estimated nucleated cell counts. Sequencing was performed with immunoSEQ multiplex PCR; in TCRdb, only in-frame clones are kept and a portion is missing. V and J calls and clone size follow that table, whereas D and trimming were derived from the DNA. Of fewer than 200,000 clones in the sample, roughly 82% were seen once. The CDR3 runs 16 residues. CDR1 is MNHEY, CDR2 SVGEGT, per germline. Germline trimming cut 5 bases from V and 2 bases from J; bases unmatched to any gene: 7. The chain couples TRBV6-2 or TRBV6-3 to TRBJ2-2, with TRBD1 matching 8 bases. Sequencing was performed on peripheral blood. The TCR comes from a woman aged 70-85 years with acute or convalescent COVID-19. The CDR3 here is CASSLLRGPNTGELFF. The CDR3, as DNA: TGTGCCAGCAGTCTACTCAGGGGGCCCAACACCGGGGAGCTGTTTTTT.